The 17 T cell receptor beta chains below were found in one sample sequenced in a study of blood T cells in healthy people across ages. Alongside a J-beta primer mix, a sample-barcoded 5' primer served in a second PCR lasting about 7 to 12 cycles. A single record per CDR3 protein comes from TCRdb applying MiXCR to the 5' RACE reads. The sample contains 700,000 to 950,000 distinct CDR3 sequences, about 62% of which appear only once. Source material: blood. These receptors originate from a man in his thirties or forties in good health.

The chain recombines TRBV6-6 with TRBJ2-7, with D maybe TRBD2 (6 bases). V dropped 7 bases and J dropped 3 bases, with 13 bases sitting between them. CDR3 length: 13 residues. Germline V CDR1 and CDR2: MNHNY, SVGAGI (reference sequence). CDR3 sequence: CASTGAQYYEQYF. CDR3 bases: TGTGCCAGCACGGGAGCCCAATACTACGAGCAGTACTTC.

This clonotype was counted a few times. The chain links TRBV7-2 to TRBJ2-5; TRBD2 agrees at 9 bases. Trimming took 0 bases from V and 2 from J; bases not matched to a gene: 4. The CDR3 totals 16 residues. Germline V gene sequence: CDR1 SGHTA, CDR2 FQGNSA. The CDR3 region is CASSLASLAGQETQYF. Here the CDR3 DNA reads TGTGCCAGCAGCTTAGCGAGCCTAGCGGGGCAAGAGACCCAGTACTTC. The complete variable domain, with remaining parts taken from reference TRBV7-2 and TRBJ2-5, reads GAGVSQSPSNKVTEKGKDVELRCDPISGHTALYWYRQSLGQGLEFLIYFQGNSAPDKSGLPSDRFSAERTGGSVSTLTIQRTQQEDSAVYLCASSLASLAGQETQYFGPGTRLLVL.

CDR3 protein: CASSLNSGGGNNEQFF. DNA for the CDR3: TGTGCCAGCAGCTTAAATAGCGGGGGGGGAAACAATGAGCAGTTCTTC. The V call is TRBV7-2, the J call TRBJ2-1; 11 nucleotides match TRBD2. CDR1 and CDR2 from the germline V gene are SGHTA and FQGNSA. CDR3 size: 16 residues. The ends lost 2 bases at V and 5 bases at J; junction bases unmatched: 5.

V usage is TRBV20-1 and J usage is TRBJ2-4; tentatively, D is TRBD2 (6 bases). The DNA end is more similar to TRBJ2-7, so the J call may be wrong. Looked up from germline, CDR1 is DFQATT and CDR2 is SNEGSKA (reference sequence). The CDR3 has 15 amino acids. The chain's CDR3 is CSVQLGRGKGYEQYF. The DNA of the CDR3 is TGCAGTGTCCAGCTCGGTCGCGGGAAAGGGTACGAGCAGTACTTC.

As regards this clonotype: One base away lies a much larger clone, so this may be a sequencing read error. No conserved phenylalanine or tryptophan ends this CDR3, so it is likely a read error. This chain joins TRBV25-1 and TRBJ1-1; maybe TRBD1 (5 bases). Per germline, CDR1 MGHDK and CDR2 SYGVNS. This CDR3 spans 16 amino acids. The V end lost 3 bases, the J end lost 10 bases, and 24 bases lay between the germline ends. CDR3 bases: TGTGCCAGCAGTGACTCCCGCGTCCAGGGCGAGGTTGGAGCTTTCTAT. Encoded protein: CASSDSRVQGEVGAFY.

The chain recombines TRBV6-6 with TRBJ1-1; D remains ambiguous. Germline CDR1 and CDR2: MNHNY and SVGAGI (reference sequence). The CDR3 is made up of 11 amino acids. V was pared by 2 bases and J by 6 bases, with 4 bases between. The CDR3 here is CASSYRSEAFF. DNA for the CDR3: TGTGCCAGCAGTTACAGGTCTGAAGCTTTCTTT.

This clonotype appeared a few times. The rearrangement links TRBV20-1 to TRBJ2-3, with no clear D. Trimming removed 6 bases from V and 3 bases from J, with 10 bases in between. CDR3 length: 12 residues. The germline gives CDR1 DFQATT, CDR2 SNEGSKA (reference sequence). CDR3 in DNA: TGCAGTGCGAGTATAAGTACAGATACGCAGTATTTT. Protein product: CSASISTDTQYF.

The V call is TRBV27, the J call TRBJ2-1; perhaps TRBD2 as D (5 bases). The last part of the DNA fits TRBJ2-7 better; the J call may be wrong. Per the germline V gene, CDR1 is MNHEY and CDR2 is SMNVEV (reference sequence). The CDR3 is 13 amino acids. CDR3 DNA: TGTGCCAGCAGTTTTATCCCGGGGTACGAGCAGTACTTC. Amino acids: CASSFIPGYEQYF.

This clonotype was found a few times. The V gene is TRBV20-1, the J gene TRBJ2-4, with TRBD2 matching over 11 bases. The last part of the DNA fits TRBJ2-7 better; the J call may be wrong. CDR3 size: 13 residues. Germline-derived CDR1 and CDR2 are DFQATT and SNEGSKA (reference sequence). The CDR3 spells CSASSGRAYEQYF. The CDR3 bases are TGCAGTGCTAGTAGCGGGAGGGCCTACGAGCAGTACTTC.

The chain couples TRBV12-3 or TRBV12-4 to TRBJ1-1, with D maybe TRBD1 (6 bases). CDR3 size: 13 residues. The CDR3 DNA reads TGTACCACCCAGGGCAGGAGGGGGAGTGAAGCTTTCTTT. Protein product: CTTQGRRGSEAFF.

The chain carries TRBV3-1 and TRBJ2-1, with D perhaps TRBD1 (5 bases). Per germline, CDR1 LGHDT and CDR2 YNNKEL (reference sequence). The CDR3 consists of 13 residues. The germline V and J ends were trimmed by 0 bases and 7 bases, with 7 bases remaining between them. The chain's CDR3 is CASSQENRNEQFF. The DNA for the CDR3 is TGTGCCAGCAGCCAAGAAAACAGGAATGAGCAGTTCTTC.

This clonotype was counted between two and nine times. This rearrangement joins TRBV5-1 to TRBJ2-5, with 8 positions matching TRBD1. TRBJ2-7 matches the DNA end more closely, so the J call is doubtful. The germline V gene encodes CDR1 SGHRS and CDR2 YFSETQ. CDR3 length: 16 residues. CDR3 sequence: CASSGGQGLKTYEQYF. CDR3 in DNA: TGCGCCAGCAGCGGAGGACAGGGTCTGAAAACCTACGAGCAGTACTTC.

The CDR3 DNA sequence: TGTGCCACCAGTGACCCGACTAGCGGGGGGGCAGCAGATACGCAGTATTTT. Its translation: CATSDPTSGGAADTQYF. The chain couples TRBV24-1 to TRBJ2-3; 14 nucleotides line up with TRBD2. Germline-derived CDR1 and CDR2 are KGHDR and SFDVKD. The CDR3 has 17 residues. V gave up 4 bases and J gave up 4 bases; unmatched junction bases: 6.

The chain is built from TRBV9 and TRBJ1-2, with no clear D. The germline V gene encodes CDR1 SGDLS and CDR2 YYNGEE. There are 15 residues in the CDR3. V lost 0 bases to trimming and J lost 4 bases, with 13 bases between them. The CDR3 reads CASSVATQILYGYTF. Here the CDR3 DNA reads TGTGCCAGCAGCGTAGCTACACAGATCCTCTATGGCTACACCTTC.

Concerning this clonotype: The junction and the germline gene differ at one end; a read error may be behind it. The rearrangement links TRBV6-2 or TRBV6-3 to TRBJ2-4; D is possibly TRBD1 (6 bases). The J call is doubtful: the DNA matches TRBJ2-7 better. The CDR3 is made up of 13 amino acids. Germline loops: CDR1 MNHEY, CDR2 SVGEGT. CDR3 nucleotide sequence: TGCGCCAGCGGACAGCAACTCACCTACGAGCAGTACTTC. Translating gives CASGQQLTYEQYF.

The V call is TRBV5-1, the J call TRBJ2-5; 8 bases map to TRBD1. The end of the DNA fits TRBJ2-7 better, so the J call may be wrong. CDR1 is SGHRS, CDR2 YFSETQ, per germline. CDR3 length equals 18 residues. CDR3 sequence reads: CASSFFRGGTGFAYEQYF. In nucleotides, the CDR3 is TGCGCCAGCAGCTTTTTCCGGGGCGGGACAGGATTTGCCTACGAGCAGTACTTC.

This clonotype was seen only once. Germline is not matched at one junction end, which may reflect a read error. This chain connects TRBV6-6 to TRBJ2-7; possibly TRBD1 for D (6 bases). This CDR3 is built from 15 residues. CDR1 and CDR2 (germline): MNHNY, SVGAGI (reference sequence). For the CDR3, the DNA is TGTGCCAGCAGTTCGAACAGGGAGAGCTCCTACGGGCAGTACTTC. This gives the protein CASSSNRESSYGQYF.